This paragraph reports one T cell receptor beta chain. Its antigen is not known. CDR1 and CDR2 (germline): SEHNR, FQNEAQ (reference sequence). V was clipped by 7 bases and J by 11 bases, with 14 bases between them. This CDR3 region has 11 residues. TCRdb passed the 5' RACE reads through MiXCR, listing each CDR3 protein once. This sample has 500,000 to 650,000 distinct CDR3 sequences, with about 13% found just once. These data come from a study of T cells after yellow fever vaccination. Whole-study context: Preparing low-cell-number fractions relied on SMART-Seq v4 Ultra Low Input.

Study observations and caveats: One caveat is that FACS-sorted repertoires could contain abundant clonotypes contaminating from the bulk population. In post-booster samples, most primary-vaccination clones reappeared (approximately 95% CD4, 88% CD8). Weaker, the secondary response had a peak occurring faster, on day 5 versus 15.

The sample here was PBMCs, taken on the day of the yellow fever booster vaccination. The TCR comes from a man aged 25 to 40 who received the YFV17D yellow fever vaccine. The chain uses TRBV7-9 and TRBJ2-5; no reliable D call. The CDR3 region has the DNA TGTGCCAGCACCCCCCAGCCGGAACAGTACTTC. Its protein is CASTPQPEQYF.